One and the same sample provided the 4 T cell receptor beta chains below, sequenced in a study of vaccination and CD4 T cells after COVID-19. Cultured CD4+ T-cell DNA underwent Oncomine TCR Beta short-read sequencing. TCRdb itself ran the PCR reads through MiXCR, one entry per CDR3 protein. The sample has around 20,000 distinct CDR3 sequences, 44% seen once. These receptors lack a known antigen. Time point given: late sampling 161 to 241 days after vaccination in three convalescent patients. Treatment specified: approximately 9-day PBMC culture with coronavirus spike peptide pools or control peptides (ViraFEST assay). The sequencing used CD4+ T cells from blood, cultured in vitro, collected about 7 months after SARS-CoV-2 vaccination. These receptor sequences come from a human donor who had recovered from COVID-19.

The V and J genes are TRBV19 and TRBJ1-5, with 10 positions matching TRBD1. The CDR3 extends over 14 amino acids. Germline V gives CDR1 LNHDA, CDR2 SQIVND (reference sequence). The V and J ends lost 7 bases and 6 bases, in that order; junction bases with no gene match: 6. The CDR3 loop is CASIRTGGFQPQHF. The CDR3 DNA is TGTGCCAGTATTAGGACAGGGGGATTTCAGCCCCAGCATTTT.

This chain connects TRBV2 to TRBJ1-6; possible D gene TRBD1, 6 bases. The germline V and J ends were trimmed by 10 bases and 8 bases, with 15 bases remaining between them. Looked up from germline, CDR1 is SNHLY and CDR2 is FYNNEI. The CDR3 has 13 residues. The CDR3 protein is CATADRGDSPLHF. For the CDR3, the DNA is TGTGCCACTGCGGACAGAGGTGATTCACCCCTCCACTTT.

This clonotype was counted a few times. V usage is TRBV27 and J usage is TRBJ1-6, with D tentatively TRBD1 (6 bases). The CDR3 is 17 residues long. Trimming left V 6 bases short and J 6 bases short, with 21 bases between. Looked up from germline, CDR1 is MNHEY and CDR2 is SMNVEV (reference sequence). The CDR3, as DNA: TGTGCCAGCAGGGGGGGGGCAGGCCTAACCGGTAATTCACCCCTCCACTTT. Translating it yields CASRGGAGLTGNSPLHF.

This chain uses TRBV5-4 with TRBJ2-5; 8 positions match TRBD1. Germline V CDR1 and CDR2: SGHNT, YYREEE (reference sequence). Trimming took 1 base from V and 5 from J; bases not matched to a gene: 13. CDR3 length: 17 amino acids. CDR3 residues: CASSLLPTGVMMETQYF. In nucleotides, the CDR3 is TGTGCCAGCAGCTTGTTGCCGACAGGGGTAATGATGGAGACCCAGTACTTC.